Listed here is a single TCR beta chain. The antigen is not known. The CDR3 totals 15 residues. The V gene's germline CDR1 is MNHEY and CDR2 SMNVEV (reference sequence). The V and J ends lost 9 bases and 1 base respectively, with 16 bases between them. The data derive from a study of cytomegalovirus exposure and HLA in healthy donors. Study-wide findings and caveats: Trimming of TCR beta V- and J-genes showed a link, identified in a later analysis, to a missense DCLRE1C variant. Reported findings show TCR beta sequences accurately forecast HLA-A and HLA-B alleles in most subjects. Some V segments, TRBV6-2 and TRBV6-3 among them, were indistinguishable and were therefore excluded.

In the PCR, 60 Vbeta and 13 Jbeta primers were used. Clones were read by immunoSEQ multiplex PCR, and TCRdb kept only the in-frame ones, dropping some. The repertoire has 150,000 to 200,000 clones, 75% of them found once; the top ten carry approximately 11%. The sequencing sample was made of PBMCs. The TCR comes from a man younger than 35 in good health and CMV-seropositive. The chain has TRBV27 and TRBJ2-1; D possibly corresponds to TRBD2 (7 bases). The CDR3 reads CASDTGGGSYNEQFF. CDR3 in DNA: TGTGCCAGTGACACGGGGGGCGGTTCCTACAATGAGCAGTTCTTC.